The 11 T cell receptor beta chains below were found in one sample sequenced in a study of T cells after yellow fever vaccination. In TCRdb, the 5' RACE reads were re-called with MiXCR into one record per CDR3 protein. The sample carries about 360,000 distinct CDR3 sequences, around 6.4% recorded once. The sample was PBMCs, taken 5 days after the yellow fever booster vaccination. The receptors stem from a man aged 30 to 45 who received the YFV17D yellow fever vaccine.

Points on this clonotype: A much larger clone differs by one base, so this may be a read error. The V and J genes are TRBV9 and TRBJ2-7; perhaps TRBD2 as D (5 bases). This CDR3 region has 14 residues. Germline values: CDR1 SGDLS, CDR2 YYNGEE. CDR3 nucleotide sequence: TGTGCCAGCAGCGTAGGGGGAGATGACTACGAGCAGCACTTC. Translating gives CASSVGGDDYEQHF.

This clonotype came up a few times. The chain carries TRBV7-2 and TRBJ1-6, with 8 bases matching TRBD1. The ends lost 3 bases at V and 3 bases at J; junction bases unmatched: 1. Germline-derived CDR1 and CDR2 are SGHTA and FQGNSA. The CDR3 has 15 amino acids. The CDR3 sequence: CASSFGTGYNSPLHF. The CDR3 region has the DNA TGTGCCAGCAGCTTCGGGACAGGCTATAATTCACCCCTCCACTTT.

Many counts were recorded for this clonotype. The chain joins TRBV27 to TRBJ2-3; 7 bases map to TRBD1. Per germline, CDR1 MNHEY and CDR2 SMNVEV (reference sequence). J lost 1 base, V lost 5 bases, and 6 bases had no gene match. The CDR3 contains 15 residues. CDR3 sequence (DNA): TGTGCCAGCAGTCCCGCCGGGACAGGCACAGATACGCAGTATTTT. It encodes CASSPAGTGTDTQYF.

This clonotype was counted a few times. This chain links TRBV7-2 with TRBJ2-1; D may be TRBD2 (5 bases). Germline V gene sequence: CDR1 SGHTA, CDR2 FQGNSA. The CDR3 is 13 residues long. V lost 2 bases, J lost 9 bases, and 11 bases lay in between. This CDR3 is CASSLYYEGEQFF. In DNA, the CDR3 is TGTGCCAGCAGCTTATACTATGAGGGTGAGCAGTTCTTC.

The DNA of the CDR3 is TGCGCCAGCAGCGGGGGACTAGCGCGTCTGGGGAATGAGCAGTTCTTC. Residues: CASSGGLARLGNEQFF. This chain joins TRBV5-1 and TRBJ2-1, with 10 bases identical to TRBD2. The trim removed 4 bases at V and 7 bases at J, leaving 11 bases unmatched. The CDR3 totals 16 residues. Germline assignment: CDR1 SGHRS and CDR2 YFSETQ.

This clonotype has at least ten counts. One end of the junction varies from germline; a read error may be responsible. The V and J genes are TRBV5-1 and TRBJ2-7, with 14 nucleotides matching TRBD2. Germline CDR1 and CDR2: SGHRS and YFSETQ. The CDR3 totals 15 residues. This CDR3 reads CASSLGLAGVYEQYF. The CDR3, as DNA: TGTGCCAGCAGCTTGGGACTAGCGGGAGTTTACGAGCAGTACTTC.

In its sample, this clonotype was seen a few times. The gene calls are TRBV19 and TRBJ2-2; 7 nucleotides line up with TRBD1. V was clipped by 5 bases and J by 0 bases; unmatched bases: 12. In germline, CDR1 is LNHDA, CDR2 SQIVND (reference sequence). The CDR3 is 18 residues long. The CDR3 nucleotides are TGTGCCAGTAGTCCGTCCCCCGGGACAGCTACGAACACCGGGGAGCTGTTTTTT. This sequence encodes CASSPSPGTATNTGELFF.

This clonotype was detected many times. The chain links TRBV7-2 to TRBJ2-1; TRBD2 is a possible D gene (6 bases). In germline, CDR1 is SGHTA, CDR2 FQGNSA. This CDR3 contains 15 residues. The germline V and J ends were trimmed by 1 base and 3 bases, with 10 bases remaining between them. As DNA, the CDR3 is TGTGCCAGCAGCTTAGGGCGGGGCGGCTACAATGAGCAGTTCTTC. As protein: CASSLGRGGYNEQFF.

This clonotype has a handful of counts. The genes are TRBV28 and TRBJ2-7; 10 positions agree with TRBD2. Trimming cost V 4 bases and J 5 bases; bases outside gene matches: 8. This CDR3 spans 15 amino acids. Germline CDR1 reads MDHEN; CDR2 reads SYDVKM. The CDR3, as DNA: TGTGCCAGCAGTTACCTAGCGGGAGACTCAAACGAGCAGTACTTC. Translation gives CASSYLAGDSNEQYF.

This chain uses TRBV20-1 with TRBJ2-2; D unresolved. Per the germline V gene, CDR1 is DFQATT and CDR2 is SNEGSKA (reference sequence). This CDR3 is 15 amino acids long. With 3 bases removed from V and 4 bases from J, the gap between germline ends came to 15 bases. The CDR3 sequence is CSASNSKSVTGELFF. In nucleotides, the CDR3 is TGCAGTGCTAGTAACTCAAAAAGTGTCACCGGGGAGCTGTTTTTT.

The chain has TRBV7-2 and TRBJ2-1, with D possibly matching TRBD1 (6 bases). The V end was cut by 2 bases, the J end by 7 bases, with 15 bases between. This CDR3 has 15 residues. Germline CDR1 reads SGHTA; CDR2 reads FQGNSA. CDR3: CASSLFSGRGNEQFF. The CDR3 nucleotides are TGTGCCAGCAGCTTATTTTCGGGCAGGGGAAATGAGCAGTTCTTC. The full variable domain, with the rest looked up from reference TRBV7-2 and TRBJ2-1, is GAGVSQSPSNKVTEKGKDVELRCDPISGHTALYWYRQSLGQGLEFLIYFQGNSAPDKSGLPSDRFSAERTGGSVSTLTIQRTQQEDSAVYLCASSLFSGRGNEQFFGPGTRLTVL.